A single sample gave rise to the 5 T cell receptor beta chains below, sequenced in a study of response to subunit inactivated influenza vaccine. MiXCR, applied by TCRdb to the RT-PCR reads, yields one record per CDR3 protein. In the table there are 490,000 or so distinct CDR3 sequences, 7.6% of which are singletons. The sample consisted of PBMCs from blood, taken roughly 24 months after vaccination. These receptors originate from a man in his fifties or sixties who received an inactivated influenza vaccine.

This clonotype was counted only a few times. This chain links TRBV20-1 with TRBJ1-5; 8 bases agree with TRBD1. The CDR3 spans 15 residues. Losses at the gene ends were 1 base for V and 5 bases for J; bases not matched to a gene: 7. Germline loops: CDR1 DFQATT, CDR2 SNEGSKA (reference sequence). For the CDR3, the DNA is TGCAGTGCTAGAGGGGTGGGCAGGGGGCATCAGCCCCAGCATTTT. Translation: CSARGVGRGHQPQHF.

There are many counts of this clonotype. Here the CDR3 reads CASRPEGSNQPQHF. Written as DNA, the CDR3 is TGTGCCAGCAGACCGGAGGGTAGCAATCAGCCCCAGCATTTT. The rearrangement joins TRBV12-3 or TRBV12-4 to TRBJ1-5; D call uncertain. The CDR3 consists of 14 residues. With 6 bases removed from V and 0 bases from J, the gap between germline ends came to 9 bases.

The genes are TRBV20-1 and TRBJ2-7, with TRBD1 matching over 11 bases. Per the germline V gene, CDR1 is DFQATT and CDR2 is SNEGSKA (reference sequence). The CDR3 is 14 residues long. Trimming removed 6 bases from V and 1 base from J; junction bases left unmatched: 5. CDR3 bases: TGCAGTGCAAGGACAGGGGGCGCTTCCTACGAGCAGTACTTC. It encodes CSARTGGASYEQYF.

With regard to this clonotype: A single base separates this from a much larger clone, so it may be a read error. V usage is TRBV6-1 and J usage is TRBJ2-2; no clear D. The CDR3 extends over 13 amino acids. Germline CDR1 MNHNS, CDR2 SASEGT. V lost 2 bases to trimming and J lost 5 bases, with 6 bases between them. CDR3 region: CASSELGTGELFF. The CDR3 DNA follows: TGTGCCAGCAGTGAATTGGGAACCGGGGAGCTGTTTTTT.

The gene calls are TRBV30 and TRBJ1-2; TRBD1 might be the D (6 bases). V was cut by 8 bases and J by 8 bases, with 21 bases left in between. CDR3 length: 13 residues. Per germline, CDR1 GTSNPN and CDR2 SVGIG (reference sequence). The CDR3 region is CAGLTTGAHGYTF. CDR3 bases: TGTGCCGGATTAACGACGGGGGCGCACGGCTACACCTTC.